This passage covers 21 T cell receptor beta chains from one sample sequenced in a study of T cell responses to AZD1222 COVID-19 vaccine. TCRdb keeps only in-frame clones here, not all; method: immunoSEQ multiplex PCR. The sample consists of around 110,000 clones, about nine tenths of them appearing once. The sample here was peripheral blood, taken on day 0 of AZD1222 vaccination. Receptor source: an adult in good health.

CDR3 amino acids: CASSDWDENTDTQYF. The CDR3 DNA reads TGTGCCAGCTCGGACTGGGACGAGAACACAGATACGCAGTATTTT. The gene calls are TRBV18 and TRBJ2-3; possibly TRBD1 or TRBD2 for D (5 bases each). Germline V gives CDR1 KGHSH, CDR2 LQKENI. The length of the CDR3 is 15 residues. V shed 6 bases and J shed 2 bases, with 15 bases lying between them.

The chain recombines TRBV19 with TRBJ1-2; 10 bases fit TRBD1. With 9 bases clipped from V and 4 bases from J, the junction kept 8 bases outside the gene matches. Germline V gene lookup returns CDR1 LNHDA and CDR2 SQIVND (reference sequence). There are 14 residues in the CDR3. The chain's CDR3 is CASQRDRGSYGYTF. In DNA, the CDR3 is TGTGCCAGCCAGAGGGACAGGGGATCCTATGGCTACACCTTC.

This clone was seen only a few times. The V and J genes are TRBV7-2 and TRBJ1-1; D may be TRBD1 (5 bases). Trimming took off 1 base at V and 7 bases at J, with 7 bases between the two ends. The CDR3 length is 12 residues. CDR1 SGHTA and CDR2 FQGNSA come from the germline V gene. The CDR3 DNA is TGTGCCAGCAGCTTAGGGGGGAGTGAAGCTTTCTTT. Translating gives CASSLGGSEAFF.

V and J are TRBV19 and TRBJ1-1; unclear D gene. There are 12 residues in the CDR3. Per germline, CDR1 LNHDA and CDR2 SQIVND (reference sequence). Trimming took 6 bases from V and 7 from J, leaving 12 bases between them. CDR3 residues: CASSQVPYEAFF. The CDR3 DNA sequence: TGTGCCAGTAGCCAGGTCCCTTATGAAGCTTTCTTT.

The CDR3 spells CASSPTGLESPLHF. CDR3 nucleotides: TGTGCCAGCAGTCCCACGGGTTTGGAGTCACCCCTCCACTTT. The chain uses TRBV6-5 and TRBJ1-6; D gene ambiguous. The V gene's germline CDR1 is MNHEY and CDR2 SVGAGI. V dropped 5 bases and J dropped 10 bases, with 15 bases sitting between them. This CDR3 comprises 14 residues.

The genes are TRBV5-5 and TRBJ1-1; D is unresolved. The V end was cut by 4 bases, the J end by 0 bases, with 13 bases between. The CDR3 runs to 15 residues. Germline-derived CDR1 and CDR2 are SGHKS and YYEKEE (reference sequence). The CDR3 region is CASSAALGLNTEAFF. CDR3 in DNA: TGTGCCAGCAGCGCGGCGCTGGGCCTGAACACTGAAGCTTTCTTT.

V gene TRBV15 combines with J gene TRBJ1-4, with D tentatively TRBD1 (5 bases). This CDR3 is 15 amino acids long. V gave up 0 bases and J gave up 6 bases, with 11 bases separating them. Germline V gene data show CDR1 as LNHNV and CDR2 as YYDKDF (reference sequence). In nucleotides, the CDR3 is TGTGCCACCAGCAGAGATATGCCAGGGTATGAAAAACTGTTTTTT. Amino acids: CATSRDMPGYEKLFF. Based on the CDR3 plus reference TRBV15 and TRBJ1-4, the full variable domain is DAMVIQNPRYQVTQFGKPVTLSCSQTLNHNVMYWYQQKSSQAPKLLFHYYDKDFNNEADTPDNFQSRRPNTSFCFLDIRSPGLGDTAMYLCATSRDMPGYEKLFFGSGTQLSVL.

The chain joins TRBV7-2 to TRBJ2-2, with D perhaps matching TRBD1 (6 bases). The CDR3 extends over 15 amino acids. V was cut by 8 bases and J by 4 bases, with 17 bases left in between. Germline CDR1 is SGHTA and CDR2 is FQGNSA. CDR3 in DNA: TGTGCCAGCGGGAGAGGGGGAGTAGGCACCGGGGAGCTGTTTTTT. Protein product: CASGRGGVGTGELFF. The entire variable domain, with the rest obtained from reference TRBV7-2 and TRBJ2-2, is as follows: GAGVSQSPSNKVTEKGKDVELRCDPISGHTALYWYRQSLGQGLEFLIYFQGNSAPDKSGLPSDRFSAERTGGSVSTLTIQRTQQEDSAVYLCASGRGGVGTGELFFGEGSRLTVL.

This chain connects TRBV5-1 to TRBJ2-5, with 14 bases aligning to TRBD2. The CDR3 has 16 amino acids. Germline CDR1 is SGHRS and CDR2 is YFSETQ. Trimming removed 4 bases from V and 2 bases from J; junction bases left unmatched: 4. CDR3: CASSPGTSGGQETQYF. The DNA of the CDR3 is TGCGCCAGCAGCCCCGGGACTAGCGGGGGTCAAGAGACCCAGTACTTC.

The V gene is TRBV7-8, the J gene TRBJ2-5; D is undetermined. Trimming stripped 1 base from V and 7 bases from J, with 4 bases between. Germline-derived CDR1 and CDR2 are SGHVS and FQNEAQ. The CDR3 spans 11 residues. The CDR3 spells CASSLVGTQYF. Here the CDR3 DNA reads TGTGCCAGCAGCTTAGTCGGGACCCAGTACTTC.

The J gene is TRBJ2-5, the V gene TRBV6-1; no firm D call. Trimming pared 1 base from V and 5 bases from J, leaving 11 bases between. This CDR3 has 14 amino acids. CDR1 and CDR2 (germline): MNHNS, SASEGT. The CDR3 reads CASSEVGRRETQYF. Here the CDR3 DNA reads TGTGCCAGCAGTGAAGTGGGCAGGCGGGAGACCCAGTACTTC.

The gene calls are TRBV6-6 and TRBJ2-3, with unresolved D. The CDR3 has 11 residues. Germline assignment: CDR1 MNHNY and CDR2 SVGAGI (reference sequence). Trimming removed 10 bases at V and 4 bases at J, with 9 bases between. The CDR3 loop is CATALPDTQYF. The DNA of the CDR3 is TGTGCCACCGCCTTACCAGATACGCAGTATTTT.

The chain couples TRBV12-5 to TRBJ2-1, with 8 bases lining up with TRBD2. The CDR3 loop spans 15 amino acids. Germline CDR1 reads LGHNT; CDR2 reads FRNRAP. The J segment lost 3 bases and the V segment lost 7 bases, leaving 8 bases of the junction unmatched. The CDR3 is CASAPPGGVYNEQFF. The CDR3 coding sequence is TGTGCTAGTGCTCCTCCGGGGGGGGTCTACAATGAGCAGTTCTTC.

The CDR3: CASSLRLGRNSGNTIYF. The CDR3 DNA reads as TGTGCCAGCAGCTTGAGGTTAGGACGGAACTCTGGAAACACCATATATTTT. The V and J genes are TRBV13 and TRBJ1-3, with no clear D. CDR1 PRHDT and CDR2 FYEKMQ come from the germline V gene (reference sequence). V shed 3 bases and J shed 0 bases, with 15 bases lying between them. The CDR3 runs to 17 residues.

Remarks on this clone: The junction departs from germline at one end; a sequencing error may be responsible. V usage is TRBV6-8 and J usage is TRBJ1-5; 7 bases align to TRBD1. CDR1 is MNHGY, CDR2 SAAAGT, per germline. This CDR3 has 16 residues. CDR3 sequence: CAGNKDRTFTHQAQHF. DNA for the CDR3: TGTGCCGGAAATAAGGACAGGACCTTCACTCATCAGGCCCAGCATTTT.

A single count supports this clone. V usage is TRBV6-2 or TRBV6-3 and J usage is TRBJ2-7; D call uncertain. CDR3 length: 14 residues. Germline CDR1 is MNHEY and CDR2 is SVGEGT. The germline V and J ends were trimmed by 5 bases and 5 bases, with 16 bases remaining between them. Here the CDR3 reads CASSPPHRSNEQYF. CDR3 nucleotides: TGTGCCAGCAGTCCCCCCCATCGGTCCAACGAGCAGTACTTC.

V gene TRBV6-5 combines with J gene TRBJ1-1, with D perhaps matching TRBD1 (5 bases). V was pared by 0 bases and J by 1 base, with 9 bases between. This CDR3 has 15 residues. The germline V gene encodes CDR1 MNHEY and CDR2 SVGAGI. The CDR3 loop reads CASSYSRGRNTEAFF. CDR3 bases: TGTGCCAGCAGTTACTCTAGGGGCAGGAACACTGAAGCTTTCTTT.

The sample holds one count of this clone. DNA for the CDR3: TGTGCCAGCAGCGCCCTAGCGGGACAGGCGGGTGAGCAGTTCTTC. This encodes CASSALAGQAGEQFF. The chain uses TRBV5-4 and TRBJ2-1, with D possibly matching TRBD2 (9 bases). From germline, CDR1 is SGHNT and CDR2 YYREEE (reference sequence). V lost 4 bases and J lost 9, with 20 bases in between. This CDR3 spans 15 amino acids.

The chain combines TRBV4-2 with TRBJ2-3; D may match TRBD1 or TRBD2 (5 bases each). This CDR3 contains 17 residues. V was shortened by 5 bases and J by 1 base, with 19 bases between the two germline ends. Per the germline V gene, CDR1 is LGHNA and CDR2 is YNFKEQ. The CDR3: CASSGLGVFGGTDTQYF. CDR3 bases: TGTGCCAGCAGCGGATTGGGGGTTTTTGGGGGCACAGATACGCAGTATTTT.

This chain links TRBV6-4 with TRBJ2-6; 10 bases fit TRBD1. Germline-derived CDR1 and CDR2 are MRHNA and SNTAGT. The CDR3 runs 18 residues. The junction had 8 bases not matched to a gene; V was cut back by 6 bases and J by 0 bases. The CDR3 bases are TGTGCCAGCAGCTACTGGACAGGGGGGGTCTCTGGGGCCAACGTCCTGACTTTC. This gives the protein CASSYWTGGVSGANVLTF.

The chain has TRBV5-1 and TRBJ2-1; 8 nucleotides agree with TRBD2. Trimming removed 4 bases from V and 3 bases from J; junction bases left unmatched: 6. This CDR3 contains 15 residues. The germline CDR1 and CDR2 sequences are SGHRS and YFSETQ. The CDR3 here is CASSSREGHYNEQFF. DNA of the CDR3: TGCGCCAGCAGCAGCCGGGAGGGCCACTACAATGAGCAGTTCTTC.